The clone carrying this T cell receptor beta chain was found a few times. Its specificity is unknown. TCRdb reanalysed the 5' RACE reads using MiXCR and keeps one entry per CDR3 protein. Of around 770,000 distinct CDR3 sequences listed, 12% are singletons. This specimen belongs to a study of CD8 T cells in ankylosing spondylitis. Study outcomes and limitations: Characteristic of ankylosing spondylitis blood, it appeared, was a TCR beta motif comprising several highly homologous variants.

Germline V gene data show CDR1 as DFQATT and CDR2 as SNEGSKA (reference sequence). The trim removed 4 bases at V and 2 bases at J, leaving 11 bases unmatched. The CDR3 extends over 15 amino acids. The sequencing input was blood, either unsorted or a sorted T cell fraction (not recorded which). The TCR originated in a male donor with ankylosing spondylitis. The V call is TRBV20-1, the J call TRBJ2-7; TRBD1 matches 7 bases. CDR3 bases: TGCAGTGCTACAGATCCGGGACAGCTTACCTACGAGCAGTACTTC. Translated: CSATDPGQLTYEQYF.